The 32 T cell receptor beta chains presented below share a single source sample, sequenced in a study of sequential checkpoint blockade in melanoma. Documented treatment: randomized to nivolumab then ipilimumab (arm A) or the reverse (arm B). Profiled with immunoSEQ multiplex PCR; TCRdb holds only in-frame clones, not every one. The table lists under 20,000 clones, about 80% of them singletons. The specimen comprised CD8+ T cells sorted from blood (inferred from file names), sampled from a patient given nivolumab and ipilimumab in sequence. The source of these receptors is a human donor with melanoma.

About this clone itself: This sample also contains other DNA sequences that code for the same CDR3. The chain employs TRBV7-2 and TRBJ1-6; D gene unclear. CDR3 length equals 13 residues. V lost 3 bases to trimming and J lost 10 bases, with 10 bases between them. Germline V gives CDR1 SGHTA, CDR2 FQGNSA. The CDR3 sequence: CASSFQDFSPLHF. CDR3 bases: TGTGCCAGCAGCTTCCAGGACTTCTCACCCCTCCACTTT.

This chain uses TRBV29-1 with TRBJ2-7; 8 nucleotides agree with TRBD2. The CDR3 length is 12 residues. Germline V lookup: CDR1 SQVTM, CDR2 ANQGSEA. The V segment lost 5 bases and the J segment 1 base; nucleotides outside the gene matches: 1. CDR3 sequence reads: CSVRGGSYEQYF. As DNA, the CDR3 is TGCAGCGTTCGCGGGGGGTCCTACGAGCAGTACTTC.

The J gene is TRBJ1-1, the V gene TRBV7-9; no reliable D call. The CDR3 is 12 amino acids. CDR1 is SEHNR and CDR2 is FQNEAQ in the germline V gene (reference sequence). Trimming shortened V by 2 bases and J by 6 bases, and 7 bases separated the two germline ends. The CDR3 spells CASSLLTPEAFF. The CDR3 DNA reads TGTGCCAGCAGCTTACTGACACCTGAAGCTTTCTTT.

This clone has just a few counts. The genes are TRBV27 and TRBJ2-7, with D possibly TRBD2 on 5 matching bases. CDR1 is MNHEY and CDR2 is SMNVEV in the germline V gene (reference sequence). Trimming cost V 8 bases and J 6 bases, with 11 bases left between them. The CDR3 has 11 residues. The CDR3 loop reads CASRVGAEQYF. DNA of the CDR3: TGTGCCAGCCGAGTGGGAGCCGAGCAGTACTTC.

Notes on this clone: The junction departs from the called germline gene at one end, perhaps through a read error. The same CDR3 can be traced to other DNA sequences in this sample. The CDR3 bases are TGTGCCAGCAGCCCCAGGACAGGGGTCAAGAATGGCTACACTTTC. Encoded protein: CASSPRTGVKNGYTF. V is TRBV5-6 and J is TRBJ1-2; 9 bases are shared with TRBD1. This CDR3 comprises 15 residues. Per germline, CDR1 SGHDT and CDR2 YYEEEE.

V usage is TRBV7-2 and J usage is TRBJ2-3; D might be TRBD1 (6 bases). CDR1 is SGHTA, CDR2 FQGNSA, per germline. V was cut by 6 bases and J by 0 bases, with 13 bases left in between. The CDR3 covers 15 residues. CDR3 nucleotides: TGTGCCAGCAGACTCGGACAGTTTAGCACAGATACGCAGTATTTT. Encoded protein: CASRLGQFSTDTQYF.

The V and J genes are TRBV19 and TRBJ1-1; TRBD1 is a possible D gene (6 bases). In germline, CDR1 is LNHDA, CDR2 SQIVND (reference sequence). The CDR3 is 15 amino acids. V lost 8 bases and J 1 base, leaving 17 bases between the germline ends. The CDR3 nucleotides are TGTGCCAGTTCCCATTTCAGGGGTGGGAACACTGAAGCTTTCTTT. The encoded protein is CASSHFRGGNTEAFF.

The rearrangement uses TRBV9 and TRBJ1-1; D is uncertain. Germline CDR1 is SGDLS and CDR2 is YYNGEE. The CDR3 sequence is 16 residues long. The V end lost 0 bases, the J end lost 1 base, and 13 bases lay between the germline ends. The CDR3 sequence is CASSVAEEGGNTEAFF. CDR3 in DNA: TGTGCCAGCAGCGTAGCCGAGGAGGGAGGGAACACTGAAGCTTTCTTT.

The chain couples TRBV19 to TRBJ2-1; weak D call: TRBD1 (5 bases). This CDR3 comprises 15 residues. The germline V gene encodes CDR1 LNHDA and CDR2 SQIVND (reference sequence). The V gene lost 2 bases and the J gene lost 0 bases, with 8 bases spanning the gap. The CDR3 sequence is CASSIRDSSYNEQFF. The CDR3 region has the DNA TGTGCCAGTAGTATAAGAGACAGCTCCTACAATGAGCAGTTCTTC.

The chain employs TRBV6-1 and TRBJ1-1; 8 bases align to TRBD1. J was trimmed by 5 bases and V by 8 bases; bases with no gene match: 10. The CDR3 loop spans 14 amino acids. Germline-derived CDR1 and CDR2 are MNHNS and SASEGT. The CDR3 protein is CASSSRGRWTEAFF. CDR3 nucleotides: TGTGCCAGCTCATCCAGGGGGCGATGGACTGAAGCTTTCTTT.

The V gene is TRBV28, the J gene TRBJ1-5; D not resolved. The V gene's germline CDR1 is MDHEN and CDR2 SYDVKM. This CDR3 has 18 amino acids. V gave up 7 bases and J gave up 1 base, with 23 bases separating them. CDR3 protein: CASTMVGALLSSNQPQHF. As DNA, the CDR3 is TGTGCCAGCACCATGGTCGGAGCTCTTTTATCCAGCAATCAGCCCCAGCATTTT.

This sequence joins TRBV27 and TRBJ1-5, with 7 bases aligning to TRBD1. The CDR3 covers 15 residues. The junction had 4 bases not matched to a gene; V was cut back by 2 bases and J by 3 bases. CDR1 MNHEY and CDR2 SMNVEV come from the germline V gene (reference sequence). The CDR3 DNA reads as TGTGCCAGCAGTTTAGTCAGGGGGTACAATCAGCCCCAGCATTTT. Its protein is CASSLVRGYNQPQHF.

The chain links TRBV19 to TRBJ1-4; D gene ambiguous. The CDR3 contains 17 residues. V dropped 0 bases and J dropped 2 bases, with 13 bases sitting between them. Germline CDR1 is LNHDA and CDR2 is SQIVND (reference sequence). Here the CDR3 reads CASSIDLLRATNEKLFF. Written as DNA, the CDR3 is TGTGCCAGTAGTATAGATCTATTGAGGGCTACTAATGAAAAACTGTTTTTT.

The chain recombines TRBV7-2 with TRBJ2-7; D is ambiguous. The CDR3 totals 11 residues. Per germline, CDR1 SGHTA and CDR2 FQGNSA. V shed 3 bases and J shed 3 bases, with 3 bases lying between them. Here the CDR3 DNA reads TGTGCCAGCAGCTTGAGCTACGAGCAGTACTTC. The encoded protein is CASSLSYEQYF.

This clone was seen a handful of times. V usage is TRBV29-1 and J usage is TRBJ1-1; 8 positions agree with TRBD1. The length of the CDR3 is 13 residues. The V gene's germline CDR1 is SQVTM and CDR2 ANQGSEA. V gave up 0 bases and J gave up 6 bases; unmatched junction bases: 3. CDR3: CSVEDRGPPEAFF. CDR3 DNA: TGCAGCGTTGAAGACAGGGGGCCCCCTGAAGCTTTCTTT.

CDR3 DNA: TGTGCCAGCAGCACCCGACAGGGGGGTTATTCACCCCTCCACTTT. As protein: CASSTRQGGYSPLHF. The rearrangement uses TRBV5-5 and TRBJ1-6; 9 positions match TRBD1. Germline lookup yields CDR1 SGHKS and CDR2 YYEKEE (reference sequence). This CDR3 contains 15 residues. The V and J ends lost 4 bases and 8 bases, in that order; junction bases with no gene match: 7. The full variable domain, in which reference TRBV5-5 and TRBJ1-6 provide the parts outside the CDR3, is DAGVTQSPTHLIKTRGQQVTLRCSPISGHKSVSWYQQVLGQGPQFIFQYYEKEERGRGNFPDRFSARQFPNYSSELNVNALLLGDSALYLCASSTRQGGYSPLHFGNGTRLTVT.

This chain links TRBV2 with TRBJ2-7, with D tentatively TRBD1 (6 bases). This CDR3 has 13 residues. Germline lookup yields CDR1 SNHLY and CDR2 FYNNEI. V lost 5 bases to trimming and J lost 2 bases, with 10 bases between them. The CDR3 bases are TGTGCCAGCAGTCGGACAGTTGCCTACGAGCAGTACTTC. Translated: CASSRTVAYEQYF. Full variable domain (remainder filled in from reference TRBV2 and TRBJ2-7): EPEVTQTPSHQVTQMGQEVILRCVPISNHLYFYWYRQILGQKVEFLVSFYNNEISEKSEIFDDQFSVERPDGSNFTLKIRSTKLEDSAMYFCASSRTVAYEQYFGPGTRLTVT.

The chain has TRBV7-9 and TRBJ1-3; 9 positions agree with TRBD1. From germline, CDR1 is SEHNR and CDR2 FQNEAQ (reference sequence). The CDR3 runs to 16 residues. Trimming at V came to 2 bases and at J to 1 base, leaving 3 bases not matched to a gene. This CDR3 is CASSLLDRGSGNTIYF. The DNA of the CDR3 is TGTGCCAGCAGCTTATTGGACAGGGGATCTGGAAACACCATATATTTT.

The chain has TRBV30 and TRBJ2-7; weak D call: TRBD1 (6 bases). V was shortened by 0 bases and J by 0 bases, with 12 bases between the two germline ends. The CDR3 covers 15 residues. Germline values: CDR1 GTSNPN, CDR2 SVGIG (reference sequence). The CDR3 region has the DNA TGTGCCTGGAGTGTACTCCCAGGGGTCTCCTACGAGCAGTACTTC. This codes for CAWSVLPGVSYEQYF.

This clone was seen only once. The CDR3 DNA sequence: TGTGCCAGCAGCCCATCCTGGACTAGCGGGGGGTGGGACGAGCAGTACTTC. It yields the protein CASSPSWTSGGWDEQYF. The chain has TRBV9 and TRBJ2-7, with 14 bases fitting TRBD2. There are 17 residues in the CDR3. Germline V lookup: CDR1 SGDLS, CDR2 YYNGEE. V was pared by 4 bases and J by 5 bases, with 11 bases of the junction left unmatched.

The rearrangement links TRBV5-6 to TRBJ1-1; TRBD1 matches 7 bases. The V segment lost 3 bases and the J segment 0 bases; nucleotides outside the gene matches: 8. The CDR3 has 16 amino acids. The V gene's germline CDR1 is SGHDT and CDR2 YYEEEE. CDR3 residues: CASSSLQGGMNTEAFF. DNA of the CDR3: TGTGCCAGCAGCTCCCTCCAGGGGGGAATGAACACTGAAGCTTTCTTT.

The CDR3 region has the DNA TGTGCCAGCTCCCACTCCTACGAGCAGTACTTC. Its protein product is CASSHSYEQYF. This chain links TRBV28 with TRBJ2-7; the D is unclear. CDR3 length: 11 amino acids. Looked up from germline, CDR1 is MDHEN and CDR2 is SYDVKM. The V gene lost 8 bases and the J gene lost 0 bases, with 5 bases spanning the gap.

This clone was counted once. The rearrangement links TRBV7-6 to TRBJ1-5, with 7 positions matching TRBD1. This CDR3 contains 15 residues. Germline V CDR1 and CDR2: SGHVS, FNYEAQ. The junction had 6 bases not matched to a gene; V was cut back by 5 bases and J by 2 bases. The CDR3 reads CASSAGGMGNQPQHF. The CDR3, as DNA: TGTGCCAGCAGCGCAGGGGGGATGGGCAATCAGCCCCAGCATTTT.

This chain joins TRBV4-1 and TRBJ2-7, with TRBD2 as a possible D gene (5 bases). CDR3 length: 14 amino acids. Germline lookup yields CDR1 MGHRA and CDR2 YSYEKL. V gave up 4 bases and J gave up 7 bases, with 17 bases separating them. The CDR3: CASSPEAVPGEQYF. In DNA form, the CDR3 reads TGCGCCAGCAGCCCTGAGGCCGTACCGGGAGAGCAGTACTTC.

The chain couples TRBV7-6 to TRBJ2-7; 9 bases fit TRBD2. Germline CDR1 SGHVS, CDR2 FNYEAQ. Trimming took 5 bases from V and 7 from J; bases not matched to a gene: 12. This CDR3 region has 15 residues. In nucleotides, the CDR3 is TGTGCCAGCAGCCTCCGAGGGCTAGCGGGGTCGGAGCAGTACTTC. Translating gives CASSLRGLAGSEQYF.

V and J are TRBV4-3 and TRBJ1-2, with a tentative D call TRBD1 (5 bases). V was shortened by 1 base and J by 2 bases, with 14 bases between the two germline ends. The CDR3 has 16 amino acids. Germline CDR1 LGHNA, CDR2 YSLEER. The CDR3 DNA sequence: TGCGCCAGCAGCCAAGGATCCGATGGGGGGAACTATGGCTACACCTTC. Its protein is CASSQGSDGGNYGYTF.

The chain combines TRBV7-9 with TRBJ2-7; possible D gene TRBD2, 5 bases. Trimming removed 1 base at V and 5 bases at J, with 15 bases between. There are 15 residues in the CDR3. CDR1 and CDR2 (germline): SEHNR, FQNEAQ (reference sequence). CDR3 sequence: CASSLGTGILNEQYF. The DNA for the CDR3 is TGTGCCAGCAGCTTAGGTACGGGGATTTTGAACGAGCAGTACTTC.

CDR3 sequence reads: CASSYEGQGLYGYTF. The CDR3 DNA is TGTGCCAGCAGTTACGAGGGACAGGGACTCTATGGCTACACCTTC. The chain combines TRBV6-5 with TRBJ1-2; 9 nucleotides align to TRBD1. The CDR3 is 15 amino acids. V gave up 2 bases and J gave up 4 bases; unmatched junction bases: 5. Per germline, CDR1 MNHEY and CDR2 SVGAGI.

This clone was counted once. CDR3 DNA sequence: TGTGCCAGCAGCCCCGGACTAGCGGGAGTTACGTTGGGCGAGCAGTACTTC. Its protein is CASSPGLAGVTLGEQYF. The chain couples TRBV5-4 to TRBJ2-7, with TRBD2 matching over 13 bases. CDR3 size: 17 residues. After removal of 4 bases from V and 6 bases from J, the junction contained 13 bases not matched to a gene. CDR1 and CDR2 from the germline V gene are SGHNT and YYREEE (reference sequence).

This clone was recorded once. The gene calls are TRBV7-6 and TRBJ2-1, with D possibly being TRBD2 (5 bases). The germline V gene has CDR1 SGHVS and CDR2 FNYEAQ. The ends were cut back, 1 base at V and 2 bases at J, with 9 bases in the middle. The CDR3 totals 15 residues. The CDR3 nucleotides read TGTGCCAGCAGCTTAGGTGGAGGCCCCTACAATGAGCAGTTCTTC. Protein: CASSLGGGPYNEQFF.

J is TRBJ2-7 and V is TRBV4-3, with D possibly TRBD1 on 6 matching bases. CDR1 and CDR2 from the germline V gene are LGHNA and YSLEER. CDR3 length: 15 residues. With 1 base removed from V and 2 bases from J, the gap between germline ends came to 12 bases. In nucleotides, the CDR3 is TGCGCCAGCAGCCAAGGTATTACAGGGACCTACGAGCAGTACTTC. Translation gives CASSQGITGTYEQYF.

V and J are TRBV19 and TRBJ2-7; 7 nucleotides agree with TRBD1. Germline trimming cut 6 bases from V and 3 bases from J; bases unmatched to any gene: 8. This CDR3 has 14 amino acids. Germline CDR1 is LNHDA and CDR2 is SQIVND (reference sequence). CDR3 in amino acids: CASRSDRENYEQYF. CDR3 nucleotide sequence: TGTGCCAGTAGAAGTGACAGGGAAAACTACGAGCAGTACTTC. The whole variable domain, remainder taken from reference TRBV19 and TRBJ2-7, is DGGITQSPKYLFRKEGQNVTLSCEQNLNHDAMYWYRQDPGQGLRLIYYSQIVNDFQKGDIAEGYSVSREKKESFPLTVTSAQKNPTAFYLCASRSDRENYEQYFGPGTRLTVT.